This TCR beta chain was recorded in a study of low-dose radiotherapy and immunotherapy resistance in tumors. Overall study context: Intravenous administration to patients comprised nivolumab at 240 mg every two weeks and ipilimumab at 1 mg/kg every six weeks. Aspirin 300 mg was given orally each day for four cycles from cycle 1 day 1.

Stated time point: before trial treatment. Advanced solid tumors without tumor-infiltrating lymphocytes were required for inclusion. cDNA synthesis used a TRAV/TRBV-specific primer set for both chains. TCR amplification involved 15 to 25 PCR cycles with a constant-region primer and V-primer adapter. In vitro transcription was used to amplify the isolated mRNA. TCRdb re-called the reads through MiXCR, storing one row per CDR3 protein. The table includes tens of thousands of distinct CDR3 sequences, roughly a tenth detected once. This clonotype has at least ten counts. The CDR3 is 16 residues long. The J segment lost 5 bases and the V segment lost 6 bases, leaving 10 bases of the junction unmatched. Germline CDR1 is MDHEN and CDR2 is SYDVKM.

This chain uses TRBV28 with TRBJ2-2; 9 bases fit TRBD1. This material consisted of PBMCs, taken before treatment. The sequence came from a male donor with prostate cancer. DNA of the CDR3: TGTGCCAGCAGAGATCTCCGGACAGGGGCGACCGGGGAGCTGTTTTTT. Its translation: CASRDLRTGATGELFF.